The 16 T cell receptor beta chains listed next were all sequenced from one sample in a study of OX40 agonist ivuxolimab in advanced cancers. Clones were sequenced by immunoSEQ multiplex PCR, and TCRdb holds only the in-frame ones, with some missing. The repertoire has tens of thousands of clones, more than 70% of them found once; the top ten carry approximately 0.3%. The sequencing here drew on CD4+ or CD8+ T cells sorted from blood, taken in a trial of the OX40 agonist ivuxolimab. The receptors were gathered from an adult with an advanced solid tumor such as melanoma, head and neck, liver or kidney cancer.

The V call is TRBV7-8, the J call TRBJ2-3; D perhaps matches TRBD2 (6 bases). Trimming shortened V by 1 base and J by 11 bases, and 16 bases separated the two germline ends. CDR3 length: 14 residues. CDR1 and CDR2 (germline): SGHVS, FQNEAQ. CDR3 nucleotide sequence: TGTGCCAGCAGCTTAGAAAGCGGGCAACCTGAGCAGTATTTT. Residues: CASSLESGQPEQYF.

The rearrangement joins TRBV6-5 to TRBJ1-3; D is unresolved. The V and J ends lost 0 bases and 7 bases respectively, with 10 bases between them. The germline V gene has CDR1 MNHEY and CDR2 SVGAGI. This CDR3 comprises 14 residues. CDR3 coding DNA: TGTGCCAGCAGTTACTCGATTGGGCGTAACACCATATATTTT. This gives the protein CASSYSIGRNTIYF.

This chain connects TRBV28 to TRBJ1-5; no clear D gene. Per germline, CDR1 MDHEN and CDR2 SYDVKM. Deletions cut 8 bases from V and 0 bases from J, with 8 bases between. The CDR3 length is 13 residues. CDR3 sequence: CASLEDSNQPQHF. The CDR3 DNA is TGTGCCAGCCTTGAGGATAGCAATCAGCCCCAGCATTTT.

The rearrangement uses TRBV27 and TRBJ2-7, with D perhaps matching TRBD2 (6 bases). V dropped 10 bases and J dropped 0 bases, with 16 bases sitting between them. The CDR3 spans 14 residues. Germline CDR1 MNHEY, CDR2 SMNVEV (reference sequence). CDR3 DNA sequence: TGTGCCACCCGGAGGGGTTTTCTCTCCTACGAGCAGTACTTC. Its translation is CATRRGFLSYEQYF.

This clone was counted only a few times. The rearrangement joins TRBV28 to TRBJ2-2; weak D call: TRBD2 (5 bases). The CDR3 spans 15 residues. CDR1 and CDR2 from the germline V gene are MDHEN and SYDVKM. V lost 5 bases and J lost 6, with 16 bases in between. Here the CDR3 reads CASSPSRTVAGELFF. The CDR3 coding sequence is TGTGCCAGCAGTCCCTCCCGGACTGTCGCCGGGGAGCTGTTTTTT.

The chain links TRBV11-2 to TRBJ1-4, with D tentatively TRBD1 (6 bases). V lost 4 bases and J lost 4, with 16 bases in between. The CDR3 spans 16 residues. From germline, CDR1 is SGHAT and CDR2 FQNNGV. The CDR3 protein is CASSSYRGTYNEKLFF. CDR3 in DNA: TGTGCCAGCAGCTCCTATAGGGGGACATATAATGAAAAACTGTTTTTT.

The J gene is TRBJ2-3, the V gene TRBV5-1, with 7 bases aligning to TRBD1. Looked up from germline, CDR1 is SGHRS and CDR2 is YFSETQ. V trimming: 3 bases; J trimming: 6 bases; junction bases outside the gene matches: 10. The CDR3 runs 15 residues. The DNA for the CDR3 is TGCGCCAGCAGCTACTCGACAGGGTCCACGGATACGCAGTATTTT. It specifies CASSYSTGSTDTQYF.

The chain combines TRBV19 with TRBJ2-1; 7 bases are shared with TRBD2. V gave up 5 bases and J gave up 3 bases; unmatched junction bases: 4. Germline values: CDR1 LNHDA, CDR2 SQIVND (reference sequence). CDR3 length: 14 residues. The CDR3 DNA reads TGTGCCAGTAGTCGGGAGGAGAACTACAATGAGCAGTTCTTC. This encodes CASSREENYNEQFF.

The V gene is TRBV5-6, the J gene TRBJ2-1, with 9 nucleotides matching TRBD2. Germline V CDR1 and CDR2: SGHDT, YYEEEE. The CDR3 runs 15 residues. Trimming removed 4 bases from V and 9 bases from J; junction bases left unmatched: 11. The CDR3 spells CASSHSGRLSFEQFF. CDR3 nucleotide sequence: TGTGCCAGCAGCCACAGCGGGAGGCTTTCCTTTGAGCAGTTCTTC.

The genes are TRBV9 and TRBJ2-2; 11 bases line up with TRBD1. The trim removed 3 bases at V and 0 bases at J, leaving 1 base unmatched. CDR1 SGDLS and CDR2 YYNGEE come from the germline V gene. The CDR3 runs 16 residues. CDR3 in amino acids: CASSAGQGANTGELFF. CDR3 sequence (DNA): TGTGCCAGCAGCGCGGGACAGGGGGCGAACACCGGGGAGCTGTTTTTT.

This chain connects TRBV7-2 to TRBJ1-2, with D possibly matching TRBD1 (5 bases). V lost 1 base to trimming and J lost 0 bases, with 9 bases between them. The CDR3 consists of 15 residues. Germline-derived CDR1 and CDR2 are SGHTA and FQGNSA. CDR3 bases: TGTGCCAGCAGCTTAGGGCCGGGGGCTAACTATGGCTACACCTTC. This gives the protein CASSLGPGANYGYTF.

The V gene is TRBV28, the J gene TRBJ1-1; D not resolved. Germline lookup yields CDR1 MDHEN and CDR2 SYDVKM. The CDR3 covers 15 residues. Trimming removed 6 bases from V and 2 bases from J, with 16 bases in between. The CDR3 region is CASSIPSGVNTEAFF. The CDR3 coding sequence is TGTGCCAGCAGCATTCCGTCCGGGGTCAACACTGAAGCTTTCTTT.

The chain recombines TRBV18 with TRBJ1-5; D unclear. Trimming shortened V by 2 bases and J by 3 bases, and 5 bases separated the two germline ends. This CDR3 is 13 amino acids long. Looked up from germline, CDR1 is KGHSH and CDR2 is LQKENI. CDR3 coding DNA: TGTGCCAGCTCACCAGGCAACAATCAGCCCCAGCATTTT. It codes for CASSPGNNQPQHF.

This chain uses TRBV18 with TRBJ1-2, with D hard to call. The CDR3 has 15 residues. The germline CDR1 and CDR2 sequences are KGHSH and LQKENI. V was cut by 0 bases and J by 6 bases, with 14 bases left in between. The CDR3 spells CASSPPSGRFNGYTF. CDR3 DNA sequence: TGTGCCAGCTCACCACCTTCGGGCAGGTTTAATGGCTACACCTTC.

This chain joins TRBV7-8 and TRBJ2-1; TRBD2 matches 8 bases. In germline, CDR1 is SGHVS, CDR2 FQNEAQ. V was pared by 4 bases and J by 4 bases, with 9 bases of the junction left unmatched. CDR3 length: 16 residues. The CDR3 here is CASSSLTSGRYNEQFF. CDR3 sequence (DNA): TGTGCCAGCAGCTCCCTCACTAGCGGACGTTACAATGAGCAGTTCTTC.

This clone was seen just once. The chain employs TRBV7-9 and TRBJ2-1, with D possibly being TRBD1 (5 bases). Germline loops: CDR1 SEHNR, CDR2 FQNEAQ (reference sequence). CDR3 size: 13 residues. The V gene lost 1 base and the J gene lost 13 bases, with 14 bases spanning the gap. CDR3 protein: CASSLGGNRYQFF. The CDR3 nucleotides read TGTGCCAGCAGCTTAGGCGGAAACAGGTATCAGTTCTTC.